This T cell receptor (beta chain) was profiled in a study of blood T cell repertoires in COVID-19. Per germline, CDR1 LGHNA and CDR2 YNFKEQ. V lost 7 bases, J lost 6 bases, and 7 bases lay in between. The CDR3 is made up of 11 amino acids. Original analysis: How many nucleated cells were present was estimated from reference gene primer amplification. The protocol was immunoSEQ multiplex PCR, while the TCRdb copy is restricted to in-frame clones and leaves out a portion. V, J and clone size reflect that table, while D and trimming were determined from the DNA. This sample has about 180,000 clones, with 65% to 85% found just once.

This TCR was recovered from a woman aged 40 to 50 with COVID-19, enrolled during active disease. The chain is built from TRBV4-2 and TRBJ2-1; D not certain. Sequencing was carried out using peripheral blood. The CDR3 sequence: CASIYGNEQFF. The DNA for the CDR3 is TGTGCCAGCATTTACGGCAATGAGCAGTTCTTC.